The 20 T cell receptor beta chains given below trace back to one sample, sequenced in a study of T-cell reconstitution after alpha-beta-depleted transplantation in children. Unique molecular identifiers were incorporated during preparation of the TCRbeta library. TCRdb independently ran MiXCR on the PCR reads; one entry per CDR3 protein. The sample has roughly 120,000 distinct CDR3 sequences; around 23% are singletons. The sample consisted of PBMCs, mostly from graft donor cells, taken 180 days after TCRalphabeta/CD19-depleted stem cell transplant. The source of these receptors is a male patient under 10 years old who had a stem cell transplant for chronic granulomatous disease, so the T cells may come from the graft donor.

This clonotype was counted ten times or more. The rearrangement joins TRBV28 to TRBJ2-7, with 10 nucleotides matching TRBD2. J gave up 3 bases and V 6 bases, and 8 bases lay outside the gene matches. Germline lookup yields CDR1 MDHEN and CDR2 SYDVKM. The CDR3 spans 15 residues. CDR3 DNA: TGTGCCAGCAGCCCAAGGCCTAGCGGGAGCTACGAGCAGTACTTC. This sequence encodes CASSPRPSGSYEQYF. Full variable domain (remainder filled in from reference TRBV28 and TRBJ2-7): DVKVTQSSRYLVKRTGEKVFLECVQDMDHENMFWYRQDPGLGLRLIYFSYDVKMKEKGDIPEGYSVSREKKERFSLILESASTNQTSMYLCASSPRPSGSYEQYFGPGTRLTVT.

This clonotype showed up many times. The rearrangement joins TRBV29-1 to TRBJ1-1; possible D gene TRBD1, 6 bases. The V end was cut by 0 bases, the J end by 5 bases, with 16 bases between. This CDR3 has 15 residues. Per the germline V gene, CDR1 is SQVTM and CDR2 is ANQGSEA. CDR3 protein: CSVEDGRGWVTEAFF. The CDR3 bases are TGCAGCGTTGAAGATGGTAGGGGGTGGGTGACTGAAGCTTTCTTT.

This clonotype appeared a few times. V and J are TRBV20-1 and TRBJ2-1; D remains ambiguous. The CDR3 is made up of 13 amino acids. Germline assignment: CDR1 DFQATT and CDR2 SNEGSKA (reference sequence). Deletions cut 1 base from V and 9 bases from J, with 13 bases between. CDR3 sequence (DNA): TGCAGTGCTAGAGGGTTTGACTCCCTTGAGCAGTTCTTC. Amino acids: CSARGFDSLEQFF.

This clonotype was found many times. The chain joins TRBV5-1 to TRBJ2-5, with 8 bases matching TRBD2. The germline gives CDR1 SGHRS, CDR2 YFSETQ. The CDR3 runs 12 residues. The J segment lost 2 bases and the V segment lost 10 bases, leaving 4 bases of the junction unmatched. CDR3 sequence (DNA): TGCGCCCCCGGGAGGGAACAAGAGACCCAGTACTTC. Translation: CAPGREQETQYF.

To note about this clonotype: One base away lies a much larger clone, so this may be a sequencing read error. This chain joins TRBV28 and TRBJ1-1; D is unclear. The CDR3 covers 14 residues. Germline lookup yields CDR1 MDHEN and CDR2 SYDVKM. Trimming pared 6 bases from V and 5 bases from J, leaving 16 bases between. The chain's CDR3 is CASRPVAGGTEAFF. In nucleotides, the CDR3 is TGTGCCAGCAGACCAGTGGCGGGAGGGACTGAAGCTTTCTTT.

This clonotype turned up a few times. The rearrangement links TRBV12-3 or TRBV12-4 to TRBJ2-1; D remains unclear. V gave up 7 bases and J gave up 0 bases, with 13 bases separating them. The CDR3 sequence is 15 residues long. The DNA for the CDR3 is TGTGCCAGCATCCTCGCGGATAGCTCCTACAATGAGCAGTTCTTC. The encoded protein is CASILADSSYNEQFF.

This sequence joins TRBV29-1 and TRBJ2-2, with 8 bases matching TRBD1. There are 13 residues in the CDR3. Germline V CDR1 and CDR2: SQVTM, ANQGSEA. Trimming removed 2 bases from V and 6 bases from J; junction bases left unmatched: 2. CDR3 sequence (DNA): TGCAGCGTTGAAATACAGGGGGCCGGGGAGCTGTTTTTT. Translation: CSVEIQGAGELFF.

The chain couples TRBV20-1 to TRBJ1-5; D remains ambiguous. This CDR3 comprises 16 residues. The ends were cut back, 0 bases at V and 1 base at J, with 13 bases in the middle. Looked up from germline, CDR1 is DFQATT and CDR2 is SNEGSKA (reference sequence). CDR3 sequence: CSARDGEGMSNQPQHF. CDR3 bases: TGCAGTGCTAGAGATGGGGAGGGAATGAGCAATCAGCCCCAGCATTTT.

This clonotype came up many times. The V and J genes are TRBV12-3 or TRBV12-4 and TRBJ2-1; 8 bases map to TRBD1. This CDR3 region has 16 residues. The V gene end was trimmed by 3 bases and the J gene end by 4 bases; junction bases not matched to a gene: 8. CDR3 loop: CASSFRTGKGYNEQFF. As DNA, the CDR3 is TGTGCCAGCAGTTTTCGGACAGGGAAGGGGTACAATGAGCAGTTCTTC.

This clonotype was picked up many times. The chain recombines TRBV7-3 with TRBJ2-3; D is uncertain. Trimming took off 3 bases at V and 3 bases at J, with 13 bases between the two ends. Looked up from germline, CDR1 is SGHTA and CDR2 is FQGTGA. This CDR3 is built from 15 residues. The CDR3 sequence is CASSLGKSPTDTQYF. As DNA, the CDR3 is TGTGCCAGCAGCTTGGGGAAGAGTCCGACAGATACGCAGTATTTT.

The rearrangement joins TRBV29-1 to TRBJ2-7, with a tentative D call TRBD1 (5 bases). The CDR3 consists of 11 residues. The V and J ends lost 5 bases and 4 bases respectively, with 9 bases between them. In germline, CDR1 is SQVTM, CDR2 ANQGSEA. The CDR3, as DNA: TGCAGCGTTTACTCAGGGTACGAGCAGTACTTC. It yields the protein CSVYSGYEQYF.

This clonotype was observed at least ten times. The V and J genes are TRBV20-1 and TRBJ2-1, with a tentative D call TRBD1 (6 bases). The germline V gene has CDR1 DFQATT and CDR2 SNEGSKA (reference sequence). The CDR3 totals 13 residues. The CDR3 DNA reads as TGCAGGGCCACCGGGACAACCTACAATGAGCAGTTCTTC. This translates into CRATGTTYNEQFF.

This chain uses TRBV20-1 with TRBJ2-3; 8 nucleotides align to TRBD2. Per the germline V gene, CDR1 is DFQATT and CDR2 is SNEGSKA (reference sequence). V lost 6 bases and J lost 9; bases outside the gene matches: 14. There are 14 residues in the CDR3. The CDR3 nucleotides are TGCAGTGCCTATTACGGGGGGGCGGTTGAAACGCAGTATTTT. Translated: CSAYYGGAVETQYF.

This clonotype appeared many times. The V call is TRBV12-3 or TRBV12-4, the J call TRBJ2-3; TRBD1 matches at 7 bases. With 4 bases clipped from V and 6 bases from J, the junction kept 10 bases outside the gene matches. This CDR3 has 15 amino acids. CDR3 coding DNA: TGTGCCAGCAGTTCCACAGGGGTCTTGGCGGATACGCAGTATTTT. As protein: CASSSTGVLADTQYF.

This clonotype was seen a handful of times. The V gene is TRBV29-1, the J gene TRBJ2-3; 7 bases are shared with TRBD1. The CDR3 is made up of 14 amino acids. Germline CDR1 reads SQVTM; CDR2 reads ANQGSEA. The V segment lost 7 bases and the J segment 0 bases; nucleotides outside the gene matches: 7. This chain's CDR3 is CSAERTGSTDTQYF. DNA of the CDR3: TGCAGCGCAGAACGGACAGGTAGCACAGATACGCAGTATTTT.

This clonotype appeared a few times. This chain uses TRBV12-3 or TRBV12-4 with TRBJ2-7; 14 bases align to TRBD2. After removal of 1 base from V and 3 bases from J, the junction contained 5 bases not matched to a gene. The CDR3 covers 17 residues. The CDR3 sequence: CASSLDGTSGGFYEQYF. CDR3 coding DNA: TGTGCCAGCAGTTTAGATGGGACTAGCGGGGGTTTCTACGAGCAGTACTTC.

The DNA of the CDR3 is TGCGCCAGCAGCTCTATGTACGAGCAGTACTTC. This translates into CASSSMYEQYF. This chain uses TRBV5-1 with TRBJ2-7; D uncertain. The germline V and J ends were trimmed by 3 bases and 4 bases, with 5 bases remaining between them. Germline V lookup: CDR1 SGHRS, CDR2 YFSETQ. This CDR3 contains 11 residues.

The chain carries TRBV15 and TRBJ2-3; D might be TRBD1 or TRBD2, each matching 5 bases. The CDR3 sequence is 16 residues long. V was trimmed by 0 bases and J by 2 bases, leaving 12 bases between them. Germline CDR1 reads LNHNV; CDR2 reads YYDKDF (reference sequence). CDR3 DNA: TGTGCCACCAGCAGAGACGAACCGGGACCCACAGATACGCAGTATTTT. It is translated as CATSRDEPGPTDTQYF.

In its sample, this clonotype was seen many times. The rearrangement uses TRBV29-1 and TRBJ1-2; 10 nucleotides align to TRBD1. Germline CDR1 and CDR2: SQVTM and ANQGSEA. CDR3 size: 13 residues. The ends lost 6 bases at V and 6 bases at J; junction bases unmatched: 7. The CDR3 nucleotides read TGCAGCGTGCGAGGGACAGGGGCGGATGGCTACACCTTC. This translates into CSVRGTGADGYTF.

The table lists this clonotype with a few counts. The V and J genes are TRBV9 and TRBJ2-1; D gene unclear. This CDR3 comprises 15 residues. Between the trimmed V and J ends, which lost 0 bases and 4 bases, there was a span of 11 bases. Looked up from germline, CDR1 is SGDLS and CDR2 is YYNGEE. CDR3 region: CASSVEEDSYNEQFF. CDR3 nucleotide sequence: TGTGCCAGCAGCGTAGAAGAGGATAGTTACAATGAGCAGTTCTTC.